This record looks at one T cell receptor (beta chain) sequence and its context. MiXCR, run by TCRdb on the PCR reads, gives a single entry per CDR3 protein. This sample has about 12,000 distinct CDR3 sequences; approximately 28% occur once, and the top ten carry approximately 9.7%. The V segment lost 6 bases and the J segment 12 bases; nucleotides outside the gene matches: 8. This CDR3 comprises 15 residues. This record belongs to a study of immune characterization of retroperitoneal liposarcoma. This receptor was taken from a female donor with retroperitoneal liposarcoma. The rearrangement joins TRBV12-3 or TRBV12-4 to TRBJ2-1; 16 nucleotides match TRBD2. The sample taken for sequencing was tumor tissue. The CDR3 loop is CASSPGLAGGPRQFF. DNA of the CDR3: TGTGCCAGCAGCCCGGGACTAGCGGGAGGGCCCCGGCAGTTCTTC.